These T cell receptor beta chains were read from a single sample in a study of blood T cell repertoires in COVID-19. Using immunoSEQ multiplex PCR, the repertoire was profiled, and TCRdb retains in-frame clones only, with some absent. The table has about 320,000 clones, 87% seen once. What was sequenced was PBMCs or T cells enriched from blood (not recorded which). These TCRs come from a woman in her 30s who had recovered from COVID-19. Each CDR3 is given with its conserved first and last residue. The order of the fields is CDR3 protein, CDR3 DNA, clone size, J gene, V gene, D gene. A D gene is named only where the DNA matches it firmly. Expanded clones are given a class, and other clones once, few, many or no size at all.

CDR3: CASSTRQGDEQYF
DNA: TGTGCCAGTAGTACTAGACAGGGCGACGAGCAGTACTTC
size: -
J: TRBJ2-7
V: TRBV19
D: TRBD1

CDR3: CASSQGTGPLPDTQYF
DNA: TGCGCCAGCAGCCAAGGGACAGGGCCCCTCCCAGATACGCAGTATTTT
size: -
J: TRBJ2-3
V: TRBV4-1
D: TRBD1

CDR3: CASSHGGLAGVTDTQYF
DNA: TGTGCCAGCAGCCATGGAGGACTAGCGGGGGTGACAGATACGCAGTATTTT
size: -
J: TRBJ2-3
V: TRBV3-1/TRBV3-2
D: TRBD2

CDR3: CAWSGGQGRNEQFF
DNA: TGTGCCTGGAGTGGTGGACAGGGGAGGAATGAGCAGTTCTTC
size: -
J: TRBJ2-1
V: TRBV30
D: TRBD1

CDR3: CASSTGRGQETQYF
DNA: TGTGCCAGCAGTACCGGACGGGGGCAAGAGACCCAGTACTTC
size: -
J: TRBJ2-5
V: TRBV6-5
D: -

CDR3: CASTPRTNEKLFF
DNA: TGTGCCAGTACCCCTCGAACTAATGAAAAACTGTTTTTT
size: -
J: TRBJ1-4
V: TRBV19
D: -

CDR3: CASSVDPPLSVSDTQYF
DNA: TGTGCCAGCAGCGTAGACCCCCCTTTGAGTGTTTCGGATACGCAGTATTTT
size: -
J: TRBJ2-3
V: TRBV9
D: -

CDR3: CASSDLPSDPPLHF
DNA: TGCGCCAGCAGTGATCTACCGTCCGATCCACCCCTCCACTTT
size: -
J: TRBJ1-6
V: TRBV10-2
D: -

CDR3: CASSMAGPGNTIYF
DNA: TGTGCCAGTAGTATGGCAGGGCCTGGAAACACCATATATTTT
size: -
J: TRBJ1-3
V: TRBV19
D: -

CDR3: CARSLKVPGREKLFF
DNA: TGTGCCAGAAGCTTGAAGGTACCGGGGAGGGAAAAACTGTTTTTT
size: -
J: TRBJ1-4
V: TRBV5-3
D: -

CDR3: CASSGRQGIETGELFF
DNA: TGCGCCAGCAGCGGGAGACAGGGGATAGAGACCGGGGAGCTGTTTTTT
size: -
J: TRBJ2-2
V: TRBV5-1
D: TRBD1

CDR3: CATRGLAGGLGDTQYF
DNA: TGTGCCACCAGAGGACTAGCGGGGGGATTAGGGGATACGCAGTATTTT
size: -
J: TRBJ2-3
V: TRBV24-1
D: TRBD2

CDR3: CASSPGHYGNTIYF
DNA: TGCGCCAGCAGCCCCGGACATTACGGAAACACCATATATTTT
size: few
J: TRBJ1-3
V: TRBV5-1
D: -

CDR3: CASSVRTGSEVVTGELFF
DNA: TGTGCCAGCAGCGTTCGGACAGGGAGCGAGGTGGTGACCGGGGAGCTGTTTTTT
size: -
J: TRBJ2-2
V: TRBV13
D: TRBD1

CDR3: CASSPPGTSYEQYF
DNA: TGTGCCAGCTCACCCCCAGGAACCTCCTACGAGCAGTACTTC
size: -
J: TRBJ2-7
V: TRBV18
D: -

CDR3: CASSSPMNTEAFF
DNA: TGTGCCAGCAGCTCCCCTATGAACACTGAAGCTTTCTTT
size: -
J: TRBJ1-1
V: TRBV5-4
D: -

CDR3: CASSEEGRAGSYEQYF
DNA: TGTGCCAGCAGTGAAGAGGGCAGGGCAGGCTCCTACGAGCAGTACTTC
size: -
J: TRBJ2-7
V: TRBV2
D: -

CDR3: CASSAGGDNEQFF
DNA: TGTGCCAGTAGTGCTGGCGGGGACAATGAGCAGTTCTTC
size: -
J: TRBJ2-1
V: TRBV19
D: -

CDR3: CAISDATSGTDTQYF
DNA: TGTGCCATCAGTGACGCGACTAGCGGTACAGATACGCAGTATTTT
size: -
J: TRBJ2-3
V: TRBV10-3
D: TRBD2

CDR3: CASSPWTSGGSNEQYF
DNA: TGTGCCAGCAGCCCTTGGACTAGCGGGGGCTCAAACGAGCAGTACTTC
size: -
J: TRBJ2-7
V: TRBV7-8
D: TRBD2

CDR3: CASSPNPTGDYGYTF
DNA: TGTGCCAGCAGTCCCAATCCAACAGGTGACTATGGCTACACCTTC
size: -
J: TRBJ1-2
V: TRBV27
D: -

CDR3: CASSFLAGGPETQYF
DNA: TGTGCCAGCAGTTTCTTAGCGGGGGGGCCGGAGACCCAGTACTTC
size: -
J: TRBJ2-5
V: TRBV6-5
D: TRBD2

CDR3: CASSYAGGLGGYTF
DNA: TGTGCCAGCTCGTACGCAGGCGGGCTGGGTGGCTACACCTTC
size: -
J: TRBJ1-2
V: TRBV6-4
D: -

CDR3: CASSVAGGLPYNEQFF
DNA: TGTGCCAGCAGCGTAGCCGGAGGACTCCCCTACAATGAGCAGTTCTTC
size: -
J: TRBJ2-1
V: TRBV9
D: -

CDR3: CASSLTRDSEAFF
DNA: TGCGCCAGCAGCTTGACTCGGGACAGTGAAGCTTTCTTT
size: -
J: TRBJ1-1
V: TRBV5-1
D: TRBD1

CDR3: CAWSVGGGEAFF
DNA: TGTGCCTGGAGTGTTGGGGGCGGGGAAGCTTTCTTT
size: -
J: TRBJ1-1
V: TRBV30
D: -

CDR3: CASSYYGGQGAYEQYF
DNA: TGTGCCAGCAGTTACTATGGGGGACAGGGTGCCTACGAGCAGTACTTC
size: -
J: TRBJ2-7
V: TRBV6-2/TRBV6-3
D: TRBD1

CDR3: CASNLGLTDQPQHF
DNA: TGTGCCAGCAATTTGGGACTAACTGATCAGCCCCAGCATTTT
size: -
J: TRBJ1-5
V: TRBV6-5
D: -

CDR3: CASSELSGGADEQFF
DNA: TGTGCCAGCAGCGAGCTTAGCGGGGGGGCCGATGAGCAGTTCTTC
size: -
J: TRBJ2-1
V: TRBV5-4
D: TRBD2

CDR3: CAWSVLEGWSGYTF
DNA: TGTGCCTGGAGTGTACTGGAGGGGTGGAGTGGCTACACCTTC
size: -
J: TRBJ1-2
V: TRBV30
D: -

CDR3: CASSLQGAAGNTIYF
DNA: TGTGCCAGCAGTCTACAGGGGGCGGCTGGAAACACCATATATTTT
size: -
J: TRBJ1-3
V: TRBV6-5
D: TRBD1

CDR3: CASSKILTGGSYNEQFF
DNA: TGCGCCAGCAGCAAGATCCTGACAGGGGGCTCCTACAATGAGCAGTTCTTC
size: -
J: TRBJ2-1
V: TRBV5-1
D: TRBD1

CDR3: CSASPRSRRNEQFF
DNA: TGCAGTGCTAGTCCCCGTAGTCGAAGAAATGAGCAGTTCTTC
size: -
J: TRBJ2-1
V: TRBV20-1
D: -

CDR3: CASSHTDTQYF
DNA: TGTGCCAGCAGTCACACAGATACGCAGTATTTT
size: -
J: TRBJ2-3
V: TRBV6-5
D: -

CDR3: CASSVKDRNSPLHF
DNA: TGTGCCAGCAGCGTAAAGGACAGAAATTCACCCCTCCACTTT
size: -
J: TRBJ1-6
V: TRBV9
D: -

CDR3: CASRRGTDGATEAFF
DNA: TGTGCCAGCAGACGTGGGACAGACGGGGCCACTGAAGCTTTCTTT
size: -
J: TRBJ1-1
V: TRBV5-4
D: TRBD1

CDR3: CASSLQGAGYEQYF
DNA: TGTGCCAGCAGCCTCCAGGGGGCGGGCTACGAGCAGTACTTC
size: -
J: TRBJ2-7
V: TRBV3-1/TRBV3-2
D: TRBD1

CDR3: CASSQRGIYGYTF
DNA: TGTGCCAGCAGTCAGCGAGGGATCTATGGCTACACCTTC
size: once
J: TRBJ1-2
V: TRBV6-5
D: -

CDR3: CAITDSSYNEQFF
DNA: TGTGCCATCACCGATAGCTCCTACAATGAGCAGTTCTTC
size: few
J: TRBJ2-1
V: TRBV10-3
D: -

CDR3: CASSQLDRGPRTDTQYF
DNA: TGCGCCAGCAGCCAACTGGACAGGGGGCCGAGGACAGATACGCAGTATTTT
size: -
J: TRBJ2-3
V: TRBV4-1
D: TRBD1

CDR3: CSVDKNTEAFF
DNA: TGCAGCGTTGATAAGAACACTGAAGCTTTCTTT
size: once
J: TRBJ1-1
V: TRBV29-1
D: -

CDR3: CASSTGVFGYGYTF
DNA: TGTGCCAGCAGCACAGGGGTATTCGGCTATGGCTACACCTTC
size: -
J: TRBJ1-2
V: TRBV6-5
D: TRBD1

CDR3: CASSIVGGEQETQYF
DNA: TGTGCCAGTAGTATTGTGGGGGGGGAACAAGAGACCCAGTACTTC
size: -
J: TRBJ2-5
V: TRBV19
D: TRBD2

CDR3: CAWTPGQKNQPQHF
DNA: TGTGCCTGGACGCCGGGACAGAAAAATCAGCCCCAGCATTTT
size: -
J: TRBJ1-5
V: TRBV30
D: TRBD1

CDR3: CASSRTGGPWPQHF
DNA: TGTGCCAGCAGCCGAACAGGGGGTCCATGGCCCCAGCATTTT
size: -
J: TRBJ1-5
V: TRBV6-5
D: TRBD1

CDR3: CASSVVQSAYGYTF
DNA: TGTGCCAGCAGCGTAGTACAGAGTGCCTATGGCTACACCTTC
size: -
J: TRBJ1-2
V: TRBV9
D: -

CDR3: CATSRVYGTGQKRTYEQYF
DNA: TGTGCCACCAGCAGAGTTTACGGGACAGGGCAAAAGAGGACTTACGAGCAGTACTTC
size: -
J: TRBJ2-7
V: TRBV15
D: TRBD1

CDR3: CAWREAGGYYGYTF
DNA: TGTGCCTGGAGAGAAGCAGGGGGGTACTATGGCTACACCTTC
size: -
J: TRBJ1-2
V: TRBV30
D: TRBD1

CDR3: CASSTTPSPPLHF
DNA: TGCGCCAGCAGCACCACTCCGTCGCCACCCCTCCACTTT
size: few
J: TRBJ1-6
V: TRBV4-1
D: -

CDR3: CASRLDSNSNQPQHF
DNA: TGTGCCAGCAGGCTAGACAGTAATAGCAATCAGCCCCAGCATTTT
size: -
J: TRBJ1-5
V: TRBV6-1
D: -

CDR3: CASSESAGSRLTPGGEAFF
DNA: TGTGCCAGCAGTGAATCGGCAGGGTCTCGCCTCACTCCCGGGGGTGAAGCTTTCTTT
size: -
J: TRBJ1-1
V: TRBV6-1
D: -

CDR3: CASSDYPAGQGLGTEAFF
DNA: TGTGCCAGCAGTGACTACCCCGCGGGACAGGGTTTGGGGACTGAAGCTTTCTTT
size: once
J: TRBJ1-1
V: TRBV6-1
D: TRBD1

CDR3: CASSDGTGWNSPLHF
DNA: TGTGCCAGCAGTGACGGGACAGGGTGGAATTCACCCCTCCACTTT
size: -
J: TRBJ1-6
V: TRBV6-1
D: TRBD1